This T cell receptor beta chain was sequenced during a study of T cell repertoires in cytomegalovirus infection. Study-wide background: It was recently identified HLA-C-restricted and well-studied HLA-B-restricted CMV epitopes that the study used. Through public TCR beta signatures, both CMV infection and matching HLA type were indicated. Whole-study findings and limits: Clonotype analysis showed dominance of the ex vivo response by HLA-C-restricted CMV-specific TCR beta clonotypes. The cumulative frequency of public TCR beta families distinguished individuals who carried CMV together with the relevant HLA.

Trimming removed 5 bases at V and 6 bases at J, with 10 bases between. The CDR3 is 12 amino acids. Germline CDR1 and CDR2: SGHVS and FQNEAQ. MiXCR, run by TCRdb on the reads, gives a single entry per CDR3 protein. The table shows 700,000 to 950,000 distinct CDR3 sequences, with approximately 30% occurring only once. About this clonotype itself: Its antigen is as yet unknown.

This clonotype was obtained from a human donor in good health (CMV status not recorded). Some clones in this sample may be carry-over from other donors' samples. The chain recombines TRBV7-8 with TRBJ1-2, with D possibly matching TRBD1 (6 bases). Source: cultured CD8+ T cells from PBMCs, taken from culture after CMV antigen stimulation. The CDR3 DNA reads as TGTGCCAGCAGCCGGAGGGGGGATGGCTACACCTTC. This translates into CASSRRGDGYTF.